This T cell receptor beta chain was captured by sequencing in a study of prognosis after radiotherapy for stage I lung cancer. On the study more broadly: At a biologically effective dose of at least 100 Gy and in 3 to 5 fractions, SBRT was the radiotherapy delivered. Not a single patient was given any concurrent therapy alongside stereotactic body radiotherapy, also referred to as SBRT.

Germline V gene lookup returns CDR1 MNHGY and CDR2 SVAAGI. The CDR3 length is 15 residues. Trimming at V came to 4 bases and at J to 7 bases, leaving 10 bases not matched to a gene. Regarding the study as a whole: Lower values of Shannon entropy after stereotactic body radiation therapy were seen in patients who developed distant metastases.

Blood, around 5.7 milliliters, was collected at each of two time points. Points on this clonotype: What it recognizes is unknown.

Amplification of the TCR beta CDR3 (from genomic DNA) was done by two-round multiplex PCR. Amplification during the initial PCR round employed primers specific to each TRBV and TRBJ gene. TCRdb analysed the multiplex PCR reads with MiXCR anew, one entry per CDR3 protein. The sample has around 63,000 distinct CDR3 sequences, around a quarter seen once. The gene calls are TRBV6-9 and TRBJ2-1; TRBD1 matches at 7 bases. Here the sequenced sample was PBMCs, taken before or after stereotactic body radiation therapy (not recorded which). This TCR came from a donor over 45 with non-small cell lung cancer. CDR3 region: CASSLHGEGANEQFF. Here the CDR3 DNA reads TGTGCCAGCAGTTTACACGGCGAGGGGGCGAATGAGCAGTTCTTC.